This T cell receptor beta chain was documented in a study of cytomegalovirus exposure and HLA in healthy donors. CDR3 length: 15 residues. The V gene lost 6 bases and the J gene lost 6 bases, with 22 bases spanning the gap. CDR1 is SQVTM, CDR2 ANQGSEA, per germline. Regarding this clone: Its target is unknown.

Both 60 Vbeta primers and 13 Jbeta primers went into the PCR. Per the original methods: Unique TCR beta chains totaled roughly 80 million in a later count, with around 12 million of them shared. Clones were sequenced by immunoSEQ multiplex PCR, and TCRdb holds only the in-frame ones, with some missing. The V and J calls and clone size were taken over from that table, and D and trimming were inferred from the DNA. The sample lists about 140,000 clones, roughly 77% occurring once. Whole-study results and caveats: V- and J-gene trimming in TCR beta was tied to a missense DCLRE1C variant by an analysis performed later.

Input material: PBMCs. This TCR was sampled from a man aged 30-40 years in good health and CMV-seronegative. This chain uses TRBV29-1 with TRBJ2-3; a weak D match, TRBD1 (7 bases). The CDR3 sequence: CSVTISRGERDTQYF. The DNA of the CDR3 is TGCAGCGTAACCATTTCCAGGGGGGAGAGGGATACGCAGTATTTT.